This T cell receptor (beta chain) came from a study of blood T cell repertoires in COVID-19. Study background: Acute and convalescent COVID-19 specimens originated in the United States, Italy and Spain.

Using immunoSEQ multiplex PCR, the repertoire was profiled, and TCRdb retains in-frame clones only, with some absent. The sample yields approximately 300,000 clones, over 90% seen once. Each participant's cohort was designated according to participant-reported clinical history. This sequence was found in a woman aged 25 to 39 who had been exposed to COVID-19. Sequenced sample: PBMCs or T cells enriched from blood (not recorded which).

CDR3 loop: CASSLGAAATNEKLFF. DNA of the CDR3: TGTGCCAGCAGCTTAGGGGCAGCCGCAACTAATGAAAAACTGTTTTTT. The rearrangement links TRBV11-2 to TRBJ1-4, with D unresolved. Germline V lookup: CDR1 SGHAT, CDR2 FQNNGV. Trimming pared 1 base from V and 0 bases from J, leaving 9 bases between. The CDR3 contains 16 residues.